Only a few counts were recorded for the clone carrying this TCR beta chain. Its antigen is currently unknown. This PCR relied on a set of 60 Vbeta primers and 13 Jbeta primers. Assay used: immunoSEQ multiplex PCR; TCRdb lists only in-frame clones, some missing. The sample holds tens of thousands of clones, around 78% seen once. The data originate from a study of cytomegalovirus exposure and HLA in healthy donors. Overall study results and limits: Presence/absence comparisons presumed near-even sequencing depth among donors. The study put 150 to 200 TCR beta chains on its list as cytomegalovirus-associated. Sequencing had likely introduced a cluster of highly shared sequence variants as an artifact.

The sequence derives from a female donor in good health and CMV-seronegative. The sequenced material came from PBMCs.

The CDR3 DNA follows: TGTGCCAGCAGCTCACCATCCGGGACAGGTGCCTACGAGCAGTACTTC. This translates into CASSSPSGTGAYEQYF. This chain uses TRBV13 with TRBJ2-7, with TRBD1 identical over 8 bases. The CDR3 has 16 amino acids. The junction had 10 bases not matched to a gene; V was cut back by 4 bases and J by 2 bases. Germline-derived CDR1 and CDR2 are PRHDT and FYEKMQ (reference sequence).